Given below is one TCR beta chain in context. The antigen remains unidentified. The data were taken from a study of identical twins. Overall study findings and caveats: Invariant MAIT and iNKT cells are populations that could partly confound zero-insertion analyses.

Trimming stripped 1 base from V and 5 bases from J, with 8 bases between. The CDR3 totals 13 residues. CDR1 and CDR2 from the germline V gene are MGHRA and YSYEKL. TCRdb analysed the 5' RACE reads with MiXCR anew, one entry per CDR3 protein. In the table there are a few hundred thousand distinct CDR3 sequences, 9% to 15% of which are singletons. These same data were also listed under a study on yellow fever vaccine responses in identical twins.

The sequenced material came from CD8+ T cells sorted from blood. The sequence was collected from a young woman in good health. The V and J genes are TRBV4-1 and TRBJ1-1, with a tentative D call TRBD1 (5 bases). Written as DNA, the CDR3 is TGCGCCAGCAGCCAAGTCGAGGGGACTGAAGCTTTCTTT. As protein: CASSQVEGTEAFF.